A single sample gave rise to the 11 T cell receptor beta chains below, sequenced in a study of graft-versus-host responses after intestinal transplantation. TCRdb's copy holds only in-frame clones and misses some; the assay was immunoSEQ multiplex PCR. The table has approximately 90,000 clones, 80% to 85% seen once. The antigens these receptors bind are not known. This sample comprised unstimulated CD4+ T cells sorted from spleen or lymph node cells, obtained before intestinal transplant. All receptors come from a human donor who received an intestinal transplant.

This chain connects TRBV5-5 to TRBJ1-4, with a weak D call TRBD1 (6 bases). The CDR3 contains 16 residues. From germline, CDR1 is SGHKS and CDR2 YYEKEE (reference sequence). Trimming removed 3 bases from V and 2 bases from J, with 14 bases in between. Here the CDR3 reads CASSSPQTGTNEKLFF. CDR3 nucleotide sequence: TGTGCCAGCAGCTCACCGCAGACAGGCACTAATGAAAAACTGTTTTTT.

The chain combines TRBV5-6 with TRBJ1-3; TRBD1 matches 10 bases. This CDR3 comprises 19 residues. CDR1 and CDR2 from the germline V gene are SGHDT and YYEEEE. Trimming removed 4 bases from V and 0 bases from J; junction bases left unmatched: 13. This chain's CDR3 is CASSVPRDRGRFSGNTIYF. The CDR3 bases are TGTGCCAGCAGCGTTCCCCGGGACAGGGGCCGATTCTCTGGAAACACCATATATTTT.

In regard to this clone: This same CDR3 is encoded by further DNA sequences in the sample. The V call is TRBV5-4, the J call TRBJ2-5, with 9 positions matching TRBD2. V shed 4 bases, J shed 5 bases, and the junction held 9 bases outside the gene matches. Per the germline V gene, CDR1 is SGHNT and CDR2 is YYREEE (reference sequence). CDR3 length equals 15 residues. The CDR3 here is CASSLTSGGGETQYF. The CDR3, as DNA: TGTGCCAGCAGCCTGACTAGCGGAGGAGGGGAGACCCAGTACTTC.

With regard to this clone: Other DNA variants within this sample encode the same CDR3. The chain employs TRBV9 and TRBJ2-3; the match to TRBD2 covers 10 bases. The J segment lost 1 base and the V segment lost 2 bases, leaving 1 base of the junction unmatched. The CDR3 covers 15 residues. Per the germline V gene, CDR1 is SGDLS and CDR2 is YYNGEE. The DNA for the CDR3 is TGTGCCAGCAGCGTTCTAGCGGGAGGCACAGATACGCAGTATTTT. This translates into CASSVLAGGTDTQYF.

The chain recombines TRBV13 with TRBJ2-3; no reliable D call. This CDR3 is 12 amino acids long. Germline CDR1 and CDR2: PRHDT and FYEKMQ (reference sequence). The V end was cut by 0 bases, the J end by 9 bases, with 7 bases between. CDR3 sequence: CASSLGRATQYF. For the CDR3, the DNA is TGTGCCAGCAGCTTAGGCCGAGCCACGCAGTATTTT.

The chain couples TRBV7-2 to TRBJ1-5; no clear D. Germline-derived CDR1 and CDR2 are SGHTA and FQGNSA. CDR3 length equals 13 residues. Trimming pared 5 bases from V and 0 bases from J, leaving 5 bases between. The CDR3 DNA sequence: TGTGCCAGCAGCCCTTATAGCAATCAGCCCCAGCATTTT. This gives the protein CASSPYSNQPQHF. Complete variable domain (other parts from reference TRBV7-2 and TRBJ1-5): GAGVSQSPSNKVTEKGKDVELRCDPISGHTALYWYRQSLGQGLEFLIYFQGNSAPDKSGLPSDRFSAERTGGSVSTLTIQRTQQEDSAVYLCASSPYSNQPQHFGDGTRLSIL.

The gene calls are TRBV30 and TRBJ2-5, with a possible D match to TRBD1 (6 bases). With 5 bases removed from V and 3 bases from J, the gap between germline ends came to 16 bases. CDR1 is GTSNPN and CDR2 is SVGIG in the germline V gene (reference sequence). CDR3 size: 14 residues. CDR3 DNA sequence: TGTGCCTGGGGATTTAGGGGGTCAGAAGAGACCCAGTACTTC. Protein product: CAWGFRGSEETQYF.

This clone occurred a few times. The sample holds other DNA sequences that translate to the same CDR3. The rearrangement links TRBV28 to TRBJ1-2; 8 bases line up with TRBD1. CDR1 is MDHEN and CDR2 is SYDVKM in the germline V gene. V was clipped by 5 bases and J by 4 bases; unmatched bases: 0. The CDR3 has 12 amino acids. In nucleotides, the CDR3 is TGTGCCAGCAGTGACAGGGGCTATGGCTACACCTTC. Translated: CASSDRGYGYTF.

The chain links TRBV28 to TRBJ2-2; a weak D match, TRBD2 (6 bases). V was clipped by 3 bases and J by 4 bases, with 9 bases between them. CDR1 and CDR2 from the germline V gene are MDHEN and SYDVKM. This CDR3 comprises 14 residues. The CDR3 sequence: CASSFYGGTGELFF. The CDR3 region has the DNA TGTGCCAGCAGTTTCTACGGGGGCACCGGGGAGCTGTTTTTT.

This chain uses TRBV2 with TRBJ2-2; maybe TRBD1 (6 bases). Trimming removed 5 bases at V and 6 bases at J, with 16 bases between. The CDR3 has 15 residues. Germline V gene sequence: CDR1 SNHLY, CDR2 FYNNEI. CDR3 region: CASSPRTGTSGELFF. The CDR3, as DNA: TGTGCCAGCAGTCCCCGGACCGGGACATCCGGGGAGCTGTTTTTT.

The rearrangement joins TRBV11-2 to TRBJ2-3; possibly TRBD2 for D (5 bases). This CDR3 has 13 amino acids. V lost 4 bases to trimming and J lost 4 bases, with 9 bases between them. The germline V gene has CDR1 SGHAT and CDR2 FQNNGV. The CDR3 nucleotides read TGTGCCAGCAGCTCAATACTAGCAGATACGCAGTATTTT. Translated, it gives CASSSILADTQYF.